This T cell receptor (beta chain) was observed in a study of vaccination and CD4 T cells after COVID-19. At the level of the study: The peptides that stimulated the cells were overlapping spike peptides from SARS-CoV-2, HCoV-NL63, HCoV-OC43 and HCoV-229E.

Points from the study as a whole: Vaccine-specific clones in convalescent patients were spike mono-reactive in 304 of 307 cases. Post-vaccination, and not before, a median about 90% of reactive clones appeared in convalescent patients.

The CDR3 totals 17 residues. In germline, CDR1 is SGHTA, CDR2 FQGNSA. The V and J ends lost 1 base and 0 bases respectively, with 12 bases between them. The Oncomine TCR Beta short-read assay was what sequenced the DNA obtained from cultured CD4+ T cells. One entry per CDR3 protein, called by TCRdb with MiXCR from the PCR reads. This sample has fewer than 8,000 distinct CDR3 sequences, with about a third found just once. Points on this clonotype: Antigen specificity is unknown.

Regarding treatment: approximately 9-day PBMC culture with coronavirus spike peptide pools or control peptides (ViraFEST assay). These CD4+ T cells came from an unexposed donor, sampled before the COVID-19 pandemic (2011-2018). The sequence was obtained from a human donor in good health. The sequencing sample was made of CD4+ T cells from blood, cultured in vitro. V and J are TRBV7-2 and TRBJ2-2, with D tentatively TRBD1 or TRBD2 (6 bases each). In DNA, the CDR3 is TGTGCCAGCAGCTTAGTGGGGGGACACGCGAACACCGGGGAGCTGTTTTTT. This translates into CASSLVGGHANTGELFF.